This entry lists 17 T cell receptor beta chains sequenced from one sample in a study of T cells in women clearing cervical HPV infection. Sequencing used immunoSEQ multiplex PCR; TCRdb keeps in-frame clones, though not all of them. The sample table sets out tens of thousands of clones. Sequenced input: blood buffy coat. These receptor sequences come from a woman between 18 and 75 years old with a cervical HPV16 infection that either progressed to CIN3+ or cleared (not recorded which).

For this clone: The read ends 3 residues shy of where the CDR3 ends; the end is completed using the germline J gene. The J gene is TRBJ1-2, the V gene TRBV23-1; 8 positions agree with TRBD1. TRBV23-1 is treated as an ORF (open reading frame) with a function not yet certain. The CDR3 totals 15 residues. V trimming: 0 bases; J trimming: 7 bases; junction bases outside the gene matches: 7. Here the CDR3 reads CASSQSDRVVGGYTF. The CDR3 bases that were read are TGCGCCAGCAGTCAATCGGACAGGGTGGTGGGTGGC.

Regarding this clone: The sequence runs out 3 residues before the end of the CDR3; the remainder is reconstructed from the germline J gene. This chain connects TRBV20-1 to TRBJ2-4; TRBD2 agrees at 16 bases. The CDR3 length is 16 residues. Per the germline V gene, CDR1 is DFQATT and CDR2 is SNEGSKA (reference sequence). This chain's CDR3 is CSATGTSGGGRETQYF. The covered CDR3 bases are TGCAGTGCTACCGGGACTAGCGGGGGGGGGAGAGAGACT.

Regarding this clone: The CDR3 is cut off 3 residues early in the read; its end comes from the germline J gene. The rearrangement joins TRBV2 to TRBJ2-4, with D hard to call. The CDR3 contains 13 residues. Germline V gives CDR1 SNHLY, CDR2 FYNNEI. CDR3 DNA, as far as it was read: TGTGCCAGCAGTGTCGGGTTTAACTATGGT. Protein sequence: CASSVGFNYG. The full CDR3 protein reads CASSVGFNYGQYF.

In regard to this clone: Read coverage stops 3 residues before the CDR3 terminus; the germline J gene supplies the remainder. The chain is built from TRBV29-1 and TRBJ2-3; 8 positions match TRBD1. Germline CDR1 reads SQVTM; CDR2 reads ANQGSEA. The CDR3 runs to 13 residues. The CDR3 is CSVGDRNNQPQYF. CDR3 bases read: TGCAGCGTTGGGGACAGGAACAATCAGCCG.

About this clone: Read data end 3 residues before the CDR3 end; the end is taken from the germline J gene. The rearrangement uses TRBV5-1 and TRBJ2-3; weak D call: TRBD1 (5 bases). This CDR3 is built from 15 residues. V was pared by 2 bases and J by 2 bases, with 12 bases between. From germline, CDR1 is SGHRS and CDR2 YFSETQ. Here the CDR3 reads CASSFRQRYTDTQYF. The CDR3 DNA, read in part, is TGCGCCAGCAGCTTCCGACAGCGCTACACAGATACG.

A word on this clone: Coverage ceases 3 residues before the CDR3 finishes, and the germline J gene fills in the end. The rearrangement links TRBV15 to TRBJ2-3; 7 bases are shared with TRBD1. This CDR3 has 16 residues. Germline CDR1 LNHNV, CDR2 YYDKDF (reference sequence). J was trimmed by 2 bases and V by 3 bases; bases with no gene match: 8. The DNA read from the CDR3 is TGTGCCACCAGCAGTCCCGACAGGGTACACACAGATACG. Translation gives CATSSPDRVHTDT. The CDR3 in its entirety is CATSSPDRVHTDTQYF. Full variable domain (rest looked up from reference TRBV15 and TRBJ2-3): DAMVIQNPRYQVTQFGKPVTLSCSQTLNHNVMYWYQQKSSQAPKLLFHYYDKDFNNEADTPDNFQSRRPNTSFCFLDIRSPGLGDTAMYLCATSSPDRVHTDTQYFGPGTRLTVL.

Concerning this clone: The CDR3 is cut off 3 residues early in the read; its end comes from the germline J gene. This chain connects TRBV9 to TRBJ1-2, with 10 bases identical to TRBD1. The V segment lost 4 bases and the J segment 6 bases; nucleotides outside the gene matches: 9. The CDR3 is 15 residues long. From germline, CDR1 is SGDLS and CDR2 YYNGEE. The DNA read from the CDR3 is TGTGCCAGCAGCCCTACGAAAGGGACAGGGGATGGC. This encodes CASSPTKGTGDG. The whole CDR3 region reads CASSPTKGTGDGYTF.

Concerning this clone itself: The missing CDR3 end, 3 residues past where the read stops, is filled in from the germline J gene. Different DNA sequences within this sample yield the same CDR3. This chain uses TRBV7-2 with TRBJ2-5; 10 bases line up with TRBD2. Germline-derived CDR1 and CDR2 are SGHTA and FQGNSA. Losses at the gene ends were 3 bases for V and 5 bases for J; bases not matched to a gene: 3. The CDR3 runs to 14 residues. CDR3 region: CASSFQRGGETQYF. The sequenced part of the CDR3 DNA is TGTGCCAGCAGCTTCCAGCGGGGGGGGGAGACC.

On this clone itself: Coverage ceases 3 residues before the CDR3 finishes, and the germline J gene fills in the end. The chain has TRBV20-1 and TRBJ2-2; a weak D match, TRBD2 (5 bases). Germline V gene data show CDR1 as DFQATT and CDR2 as SNEGSKA (reference sequence). The CDR3 covers 15 residues. The CDR3 bases that were read are TGCAGTGCTAGCGGCGGGCAAGCAACTAATGAAAAG. It encodes CSASGGQATNEK. From start to end, the CDR3 is CSASGGQATNEKLFF.

Note on this clone: The read gets to within 3 residues of the CDR3 end, and the germline J gene fills in the rest. This sequence joins TRBV6-1 and TRBJ1-2; D ambiguous. The CDR3 consists of 14 residues. The germline CDR1 and CDR2 sequences are MNHNS and SASEGT. Trimming pared 2 bases from V and 2 bases from J, leaving 9 bases between. The CDR3 reads CASSEYQANYGYTF. The CDR3 bases that were read are TGTGCCAGCAGTGAATATCAGGCAAACTATGGC.

CDR3 sequence reads: CASSIVPRNTEAFF. The part of the CDR3 DNA that was read is TGTGCCAGTAGTATTGTCCCTCGTAACACTGAA. This chain connects TRBV19 to TRBJ1-1; D is unclear. The read gets to within 3 residues of the CDR3 end, and the germline J gene fills in the rest. The V and J ends lost 3 bases and 2 bases respectively, with 10 bases between them. Germline CDR1 and CDR2: LNHDA and SQIVND (reference sequence). This CDR3 is 14 amino acids long.

Remarks on this clone: The sequenced fragment ends 3 residues before the CDR3 boundary, so the rest is inferred from the germline J gene. This sequence joins TRBV9 and TRBJ2-7, with 13 bases identical to TRBD2. The CDR3 length is 15 residues. CDR1 is SGDLS, CDR2 YYNGEE, per germline. The trim removed 4 bases at V and 3 bases at J, leaving 4 bases unmatched. CDR3 residues: CASSRTSGGIYEQYF. The CDR3 bases that were read are TGTGCCAGCAGCCGGACTAGCGGGGGCATCTACGAG. Combining the CDR3 with reference TRBV9 and TRBJ2-7 gives the whole variable domain DSGVTQTPKHLITATGQRVTLRCSPRSGDLSVYWYQQSLDQGLQFLIQYYNGEERAKGNILERFSAQQFPDLHSELNLSSLELGDSALYFCASSRTSGGIYEQYFGPGTRLTVT.

Concerning this clone: The sequence runs out 3 residues before the end of the CDR3; the remainder is reconstructed from the germline J gene. Different DNA sequences within this sample yield the same CDR3. The chain carries TRBV18 and TRBJ1-3; no reliable D call. Germline V gives CDR1 KGHSH, CDR2 LQKENI. Trimming cost V 4 bases and J 4 bases, with 17 bases left between them. The CDR3 consists of 16 residues. The sequenced CDR3 bases are TGTGCCAGCTCACACACTGAGGGCCGCTCAGGAAACACC. It is translated as CASSHTEGRSGNT. The CDR3 reads in full as CASSHTEGRSGNTIYF.

On this clone itself: The read comes to an end 3 residues before the CDR3 does, leaving the germline J gene to fill in the end. The same CDR3 can be traced to other DNA sequences in this sample. The rearrangement joins TRBV7-2 to TRBJ1-3; a possible D gene is TRBD1 (5 bases). The CDR3 contains 15 residues. V was cut by 5 bases and J by 0 bases, with 11 bases left in between. Germline CDR1 and CDR2: SGHTA and FQGNSA. CDR3 region: CASSQQVSSGNTIYF. The DNA read from the CDR3 is TGTGCCAGCAGCCAACAGGTTAGCTCTGGAAACACC. The variable domain in full, completed from reference TRBV7-2 and TRBJ1-3, reads GAGVSQSPSNKVTEKGKDVELRCDPISGHTALYWYRQSLGQGLEFLIYFQGNSAPDKSGLPSDRFSAERTGGSVSTLTIQRTQQEDSAVYLCASSQQVSSGNTIYFGEGSWLTVV.

The CDR3 DNA, read in part, is TGCAGTGTTCTTAGCGGGGCCTATAACTCCTACAATGAG. Translation: CSVLSGAYNSYNE. The whole CDR3 protein is CSVLSGAYNSYNEQFF. The chain recombines TRBV20-1 with TRBJ2-1, with 8 bases identical to TRBD2. Read coverage stops 3 residues before the CDR3 terminus; the germline J gene supplies the remainder. CDR1 is DFQATT, CDR2 SNEGSKA, per germline (reference sequence). This CDR3 comprises 16 residues. Germline trimming cut 7 bases from V and 0 bases from J; bases unmatched to any gene: 11.

A word on this clone: Read coverage stops 3 residues before the CDR3 terminus; the germline J gene supplies the remainder. The rearrangement joins TRBV2 to TRBJ1-4; D is possibly TRBD1 (5 bases). CDR3 length equals 15 residues. Germline values: CDR1 SNHLY, CDR2 FYNNEI. The sequenced CDR3 bases are TGTGCCAGCAGTGATCCGCCAGGGTTCAATTCACCA. The encoded protein is CASSDPPGFNSP. The full CDR3 is CASSDPPGFNSPLFF.

For this clone: Sequencing ends 3 residues short of the CDR3 end; the germline J gene provides the rest. V is TRBV15 and J is TRBJ2-7; maybe TRBD1 (5 bases). Per germline, CDR1 LNHNV and CDR2 YYDKDF (reference sequence). Trimming left V 0 bases short and J 3 bases short, with 12 bases between. The CDR3 covers 15 residues. The sequenced part of the CDR3 DNA is TGTGCCACCAGCAGAGATCAAGAGACAGACTACGAG. As protein: CATSRDQETDYE. The whole CDR3 region reads CATSRDQETDYEQYF.